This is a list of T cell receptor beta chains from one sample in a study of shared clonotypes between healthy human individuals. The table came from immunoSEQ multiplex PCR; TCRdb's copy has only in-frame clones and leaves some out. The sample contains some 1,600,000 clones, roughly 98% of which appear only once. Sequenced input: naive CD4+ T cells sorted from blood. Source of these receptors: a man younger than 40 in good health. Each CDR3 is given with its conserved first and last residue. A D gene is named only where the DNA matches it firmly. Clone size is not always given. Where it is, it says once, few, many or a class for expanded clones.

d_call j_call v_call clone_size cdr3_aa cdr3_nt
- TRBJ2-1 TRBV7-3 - CASSLGPPVNEQFF TGTGCCAGCAGCTTAGGGCCCCCCGTCAATGAGCAGTTCTTC
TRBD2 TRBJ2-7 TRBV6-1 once CASSGEGIGTHYF TGTGCCAGCAGTGGGGAGGGGATCGGGACTCATTACTTC
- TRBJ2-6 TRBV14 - CASSPGWGSRGANVLTF TGTGCCAGCAGCCCCGGCTGGGGGTCCAGGGGGGCCAACGTCCTGACTTTC
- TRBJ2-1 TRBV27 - CASSPLTDPAYNEQFF TGTGCCAGCAGTCCGCTGACAGACCCCGCGTACAATGAGCAGTTCTTC
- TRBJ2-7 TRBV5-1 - CASSLDTHSYEQYF TGCGCCAGCAGCTTGGACACCCACTCCTACGAGCAGTACTTC
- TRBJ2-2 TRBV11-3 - CASSSGTGPDGELFF TGTGCCAGCAGCTCCGGAACCGGGCCGGACGGGGAGCTGTTTTTT
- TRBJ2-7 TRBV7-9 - CASSLRVSYEQYF TGTGCCAGCAGCTTACGAGTCTCCTACGAGCAGTACTTC
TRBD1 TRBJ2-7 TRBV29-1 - CSVTYRGFLEQYF TGCAGCGTGACTTACAGGGGGTTTTTAGAGCAGTACTTC
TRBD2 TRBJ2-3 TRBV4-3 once CASSQQGLAGQADTQYF TGCGCCAGCAGCCAACAGGGACTAGCGGGACAAGCAGATACGCAGTATTTT
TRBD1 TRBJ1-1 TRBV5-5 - CASSGQGAMNTEAFF TGTGCCAGCAGCGGGCAGGGGGCCATGAACACTGAAGCTTTCTTT
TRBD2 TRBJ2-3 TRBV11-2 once CASSPRAGIDTQYF TGTGCCAGCAGCCCCAGAGCGGGAATAGATACGCAGTATTTT
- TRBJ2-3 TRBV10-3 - CAISESLGTQYF TGTGCCATCAGTGAGTCGTTAGGCACGCAGTATTTT
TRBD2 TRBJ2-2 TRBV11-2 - CASSLTSGIAGELFF TGTGCCAGCAGCTTGACTAGCGGGATTGCCGGGGAGCTGTTTTTT
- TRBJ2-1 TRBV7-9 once CASTPLGEQFF TGTGCCAGCACCCCATTAGGGGAGCAGTTCTTC